This note documents a single TCR beta chain sequence. What it binds is unknown. Assay: immunoSEQ multiplex PCR; the TCRdb copy retains only in-frame clones and omits some. The sample gives 120,000 or so clones, about 84% of which show up once; 2% to 2.5% is in the top ten. This entry belongs to a study of cytomegalovirus exposure and HLA in healthy donors. Study-level points and caveats: Both high specificity and high sensitivity reportedly marked the classifier's diagnosis of cytomegalovirus status. The listing of approximately 160 TCR beta chains classed them as cytomegalovirus-associated. There were some public TCRs occurring in many donors, but most TCR sequences were rare.

Deletions cut 2 bases from V and 3 bases from J, with 13 bases between. This CDR3 comprises 16 residues. Germline lookup yields CDR1 KGHSH and CDR2 LQKENI. The donors were part of the roughly 130-subject validation cohort, which stood apart from the roughly 700-subject first cohort. Input material: PBMCs. The receptor was isolated from a woman aged 30 to 39 in good health and CMV-seronegative. This rearrangement joins TRBV18 to TRBJ1-4, with unresolved D. The CDR3 coding sequence is TGTGCCAGCTCACCAACCTCCGGGGTGGCTAATGAAAAACTGTTTTTT. It specifies CASSPTSGVANEKLFF.